This entry describes one T cell receptor (beta chain). The source of the sample is a study of cytomegalovirus exposure and HLA in healthy donors. Trimming at V came to 5 bases and at J to 1 base, leaving 5 bases not matched to a gene. Germline V gives CDR1 MNHEY, CDR2 SMNVEV (reference sequence). The CDR3 runs 17 residues. The PCR contained 60 Vbeta and 13 Jbeta primers. Profiling relied on immunoSEQ multiplex PCR, and the TCRdb table lists in-frame clones only, not all of them. The sample includes about 130,000 clones, roughly 80% seen only once; the top ten take about 1.2%. Sequenced input: PBMCs. This TCR came from a boy aged 5-17 years in good health and CMV-seronegative. The chain employs TRBV27 and TRBJ2-1; 13 nucleotides align to TRBD2. The CDR3 coding sequence is TGTGCCAGCAGTCTTGGACTAGCGGGAGATTCCTACAATGAGCAGTTCTTC. Its protein is CASSLGLAGDSYNEQFF.